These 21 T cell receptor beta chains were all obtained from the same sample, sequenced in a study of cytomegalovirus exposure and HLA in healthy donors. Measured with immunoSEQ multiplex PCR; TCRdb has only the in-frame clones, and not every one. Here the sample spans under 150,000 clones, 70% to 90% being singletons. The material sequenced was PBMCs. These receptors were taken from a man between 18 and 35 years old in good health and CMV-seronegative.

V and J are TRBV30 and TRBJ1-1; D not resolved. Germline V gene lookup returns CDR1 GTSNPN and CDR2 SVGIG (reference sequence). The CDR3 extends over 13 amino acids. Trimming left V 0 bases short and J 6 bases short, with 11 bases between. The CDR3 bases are TGTGCCTGGAGTGTGGTGGCCGGAGCTGAAGCTTTCTTT. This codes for CAWSVVAGAEAFF. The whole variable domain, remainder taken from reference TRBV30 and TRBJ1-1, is SQTIHQWPATLVQPVGSPLSLECTVEGTSNPNLYWYRQAAGRGLQLLFYSVGIGQISSEVPQNLSASRPQDRQFILSSKKLLLSDSGFYLCAWSVVAGAEAFFGQGTRLTVV.

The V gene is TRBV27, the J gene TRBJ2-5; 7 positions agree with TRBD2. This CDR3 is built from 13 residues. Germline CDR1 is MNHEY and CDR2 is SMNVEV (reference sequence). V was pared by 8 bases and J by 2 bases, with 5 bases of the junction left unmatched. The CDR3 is CASSWREQETQYF. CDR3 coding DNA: TGTGCCAGCTCTTGGCGGGAGCAAGAGACCCAGTACTTC.

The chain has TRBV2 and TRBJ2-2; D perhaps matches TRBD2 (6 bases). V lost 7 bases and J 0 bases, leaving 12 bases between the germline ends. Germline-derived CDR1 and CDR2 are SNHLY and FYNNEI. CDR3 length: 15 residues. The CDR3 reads CASTPGRPNTGELFF. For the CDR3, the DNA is TGTGCCAGCACCCCCGGGAGACCGAACACCGGGGAGCTGTTTTTT.

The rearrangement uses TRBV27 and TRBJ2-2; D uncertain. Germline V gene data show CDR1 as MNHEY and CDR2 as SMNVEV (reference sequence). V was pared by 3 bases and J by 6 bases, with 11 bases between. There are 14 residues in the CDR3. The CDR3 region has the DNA TGTGCCAGCAGTTTGACAAAGCTACCCGGGGAGCTGTTTTTT. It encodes CASSLTKLPGELFF.

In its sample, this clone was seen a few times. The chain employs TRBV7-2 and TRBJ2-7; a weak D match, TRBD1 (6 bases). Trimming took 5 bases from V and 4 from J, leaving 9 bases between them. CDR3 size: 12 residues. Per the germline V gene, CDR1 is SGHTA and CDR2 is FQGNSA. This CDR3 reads CASSRDRYEQYF. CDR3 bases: TGTGCCAGCAGCCGTGACAGGTACGAGCAGTACTTC.

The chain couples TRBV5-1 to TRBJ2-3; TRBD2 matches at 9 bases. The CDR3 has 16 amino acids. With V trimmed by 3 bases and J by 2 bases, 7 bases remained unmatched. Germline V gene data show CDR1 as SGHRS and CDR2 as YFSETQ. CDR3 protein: CASSSGQRGVTDTQYF. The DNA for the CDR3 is TGCGCCAGCAGCTCAGGTCAGCGGGGGGTCACAGATACGCAGTATTTT.

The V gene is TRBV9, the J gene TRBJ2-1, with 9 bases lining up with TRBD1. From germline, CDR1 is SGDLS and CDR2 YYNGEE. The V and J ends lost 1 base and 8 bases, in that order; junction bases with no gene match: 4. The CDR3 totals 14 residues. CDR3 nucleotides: TGTGCCAGCAGCGTACGGACAGGGGTAGATGAGCAGTTCTTC. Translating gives CASSVRTGVDEQFF.

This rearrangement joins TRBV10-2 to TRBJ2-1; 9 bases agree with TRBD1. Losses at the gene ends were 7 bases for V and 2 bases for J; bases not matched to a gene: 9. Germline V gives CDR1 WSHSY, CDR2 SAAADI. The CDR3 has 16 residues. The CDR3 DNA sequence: TGCGCCAGCATAGGACGGGGACAGGGAGCCTACAATGAGCAGTTCTTC. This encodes CASIGRGQGAYNEQFF.

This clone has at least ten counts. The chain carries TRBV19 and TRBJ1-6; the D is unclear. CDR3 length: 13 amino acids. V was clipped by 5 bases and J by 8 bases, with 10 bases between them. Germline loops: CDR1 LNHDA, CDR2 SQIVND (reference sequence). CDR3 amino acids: CASSSREYSPLHF. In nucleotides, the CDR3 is TGTGCCAGTAGTTCAAGGGAGTATTCACCCCTCCACTTT.

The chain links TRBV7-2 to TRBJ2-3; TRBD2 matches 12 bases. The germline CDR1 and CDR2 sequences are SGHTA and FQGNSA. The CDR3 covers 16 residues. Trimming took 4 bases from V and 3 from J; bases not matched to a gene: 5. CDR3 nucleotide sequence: TGTGCCAGCAGCTCCACCGGACTAGCGGGGACAGATACGCAGTATTTT. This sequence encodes CASSSTGLAGTDTQYF.

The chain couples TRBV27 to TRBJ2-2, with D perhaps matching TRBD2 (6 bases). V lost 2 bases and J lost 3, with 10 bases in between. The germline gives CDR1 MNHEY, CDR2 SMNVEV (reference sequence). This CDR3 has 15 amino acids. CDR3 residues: CASSLGLSYTGELFF. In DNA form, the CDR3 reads TGTGCCAGCAGTTTAGGACTAAGCTACACCGGGGAGCTGTTTTTT.

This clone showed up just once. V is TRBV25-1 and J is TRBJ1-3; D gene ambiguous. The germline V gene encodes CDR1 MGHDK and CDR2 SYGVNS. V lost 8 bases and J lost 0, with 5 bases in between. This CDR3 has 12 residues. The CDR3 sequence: CASGSSGNTIYF. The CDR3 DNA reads TGTGCCAGCGGGAGCTCTGGAAACACCATATATTTT.

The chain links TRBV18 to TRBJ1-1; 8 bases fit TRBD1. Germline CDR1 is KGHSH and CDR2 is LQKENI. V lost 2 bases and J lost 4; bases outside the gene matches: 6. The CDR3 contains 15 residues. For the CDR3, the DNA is TGTGCCAGCTCACCAAGGGTAGGACAGGGCACTGAAGCTTTCTTT. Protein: CASSPRVGQGTEAFF.

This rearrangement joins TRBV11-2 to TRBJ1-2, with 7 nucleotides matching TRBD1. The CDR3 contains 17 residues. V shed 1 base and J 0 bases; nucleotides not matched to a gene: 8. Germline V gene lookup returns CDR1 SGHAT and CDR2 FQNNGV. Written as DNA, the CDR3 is TGTGCCAGCAGCTTAGCGGCAGGGGGAGATTCTAACTATGGCTACACCTTC. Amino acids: CASSLAAGGDSNYGYTF.

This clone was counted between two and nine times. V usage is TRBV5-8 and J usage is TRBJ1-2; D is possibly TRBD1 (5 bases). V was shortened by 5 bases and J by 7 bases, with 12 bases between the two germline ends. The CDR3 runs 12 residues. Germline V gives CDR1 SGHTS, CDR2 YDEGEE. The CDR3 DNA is TGTGCCAGCAGTTTTCCCAGGGTTGGCTACACCTTC. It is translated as CASSFPRVGYTF.

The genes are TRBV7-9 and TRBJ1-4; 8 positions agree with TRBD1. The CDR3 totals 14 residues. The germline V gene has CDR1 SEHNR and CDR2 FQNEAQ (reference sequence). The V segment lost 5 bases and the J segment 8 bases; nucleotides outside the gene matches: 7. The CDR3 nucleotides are TGTGCCAGCAGCACGGACAGGGCGCGGGAAAAACTGTTTTTT. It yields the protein CASSTDRAREKLFF.

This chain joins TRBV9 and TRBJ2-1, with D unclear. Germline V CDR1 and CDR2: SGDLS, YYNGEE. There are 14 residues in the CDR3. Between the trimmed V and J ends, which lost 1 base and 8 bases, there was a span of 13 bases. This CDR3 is CASSVYSNVDEQFF. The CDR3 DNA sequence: TGTGCCAGCAGCGTATATAGCAACGTTGATGAGCAGTTCTTC. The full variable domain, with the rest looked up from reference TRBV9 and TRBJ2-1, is DSGVTQTPKHLITATGQRVTLRCSPRSGDLSVYWYQQSLDQGLQFLIQYYNGEERAKGNILERFSAQQFPDLHSELNLSSLELGDSALYFCASSVYSNVDEQFFGPGTRLTVL.

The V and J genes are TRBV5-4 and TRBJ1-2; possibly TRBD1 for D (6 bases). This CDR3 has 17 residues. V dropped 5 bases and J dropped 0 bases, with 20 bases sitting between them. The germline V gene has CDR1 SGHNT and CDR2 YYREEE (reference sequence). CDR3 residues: CASRNHNQGIANYGYTF. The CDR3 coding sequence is TGTGCCAGCAGGAATCATAATCAGGGGATAGCTAACTATGGCTACACCTTC.

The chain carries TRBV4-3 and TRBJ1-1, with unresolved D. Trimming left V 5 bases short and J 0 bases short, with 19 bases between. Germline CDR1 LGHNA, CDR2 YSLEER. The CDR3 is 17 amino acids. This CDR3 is CASSELVGRAMNTEAFF. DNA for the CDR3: TGCGCCAGCAGCGAGTTGGTAGGGCGGGCCATGAACACTGAAGCTTTCTTT.

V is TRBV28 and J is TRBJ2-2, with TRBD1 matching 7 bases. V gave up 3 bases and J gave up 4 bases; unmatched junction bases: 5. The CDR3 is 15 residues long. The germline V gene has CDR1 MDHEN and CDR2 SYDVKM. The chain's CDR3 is CASSLTGMGTGELFF. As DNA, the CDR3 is TGTGCCAGCAGTTTGACAGGGATGGGCACCGGGGAGCTGTTTTTT.

The CDR3 protein is CASSIVLVRGAYGYTF. The DNA of the CDR3 is TGTGCCAGTAGTATTGTACTGGTCAGGGGCGCCTATGGCTACACCTTC. The chain couples TRBV19 to TRBJ1-2; TRBD1 might be the D (6 bases). The CDR3 runs 16 residues. Trimming left V 3 bases short and J 4 bases short, with 18 bases between. Germline V gene lookup returns CDR1 LNHDA and CDR2 SQIVND (reference sequence).